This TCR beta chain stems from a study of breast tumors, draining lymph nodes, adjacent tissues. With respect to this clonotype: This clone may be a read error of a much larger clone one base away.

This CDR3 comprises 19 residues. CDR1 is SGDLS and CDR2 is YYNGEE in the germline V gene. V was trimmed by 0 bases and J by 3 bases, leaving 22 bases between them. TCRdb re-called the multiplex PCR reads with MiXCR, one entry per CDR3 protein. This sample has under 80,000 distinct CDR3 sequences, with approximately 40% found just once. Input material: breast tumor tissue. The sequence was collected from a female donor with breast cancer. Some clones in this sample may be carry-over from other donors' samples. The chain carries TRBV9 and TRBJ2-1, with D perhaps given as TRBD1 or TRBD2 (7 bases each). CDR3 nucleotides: TGTGCCAGCAGCGTAGGAGGGGGGGGGAGACAGGGAATCTACAATGAGCAGTTCTTC. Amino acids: CASSVGGGGRQGIYNEQFF.